Below, 9 T cell receptor beta chains from the same sample are listed, as sequenced in a study of T cell responses to AZD1222 COVID-19 vaccine. Libraries were prepared by immunoSEQ multiplex PCR; TCRdb keeps only in-frame clonotypes and omits some of them. This sample yields 150,000 to 160,000 clones, of which 90% are seen a single time; about 1.6% belongs to the top ten. This specimen consisted of peripheral blood, obtained 28 days after the second AZD1222 dose. The source of these receptors is an adult who received the AZD1222 COVID-19 vaccine.

The V call is TRBV29-1, the J call TRBJ2-4; D gene unclear. This CDR3 region has 14 residues. Germline loops: CDR1 SQVTM, CDR2 ANQGSEA. The V and J ends lost 4 bases and 8 bases respectively, with 18 bases between them. The CDR3 DNA reads TGCAGCGTTGTCCCCGGGCCTTTGGGCCACATTCAGTACTTC. Translated: CSVVPGPLGHIQYF.

The chain combines TRBV4-2 with TRBJ1-4, with D possibly being TRBD1 (5 bases). The V gene lost 0 bases and the J gene lost 8 bases, with 10 bases spanning the gap. The CDR3 has 14 residues. Germline CDR1 reads LGHNA; CDR2 reads YNFKEQ. For the CDR3, the DNA is TGTGCCAGCAGCCAAGACAGGGCGACGGAAAAACTGTTTTTT. As protein: CASSQDRATEKLFF.

This sequence joins TRBV19 and TRBJ1-5; unclear D gene. V was cut by 7 bases and J by 0 bases, with 19 bases left in between. Looked up from germline, CDR1 is LNHDA and CDR2 is SQIVND (reference sequence). The CDR3 loop spans 17 amino acids. CDR3 coding DNA: TGTGCCAGTATCCCCGGGTTCGGGGAATATAGCAATCAGCCCCAGCATTTT. Its translation: CASIPGFGEYSNQPQHF.

The rearrangement links TRBV28 to TRBJ2-3; TRBD2 aligns across 8 bases. Germline assignment: CDR1 MDHEN and CDR2 SYDVKM. This CDR3 contains 16 residues. V lost 4 bases, J lost 6 bases, and 12 bases stayed unmatched. This chain's CDR3 is CASSSPGSGSRDTQYF. The CDR3 region has the DNA TGTGCCAGCAGTTCCCCCGGCAGCGGGAGCCGTGATACGCAGTATTTT.

The rearrangement uses TRBV9 and TRBJ1-2, with D unclear. The CDR3 is made up of 13 amino acids. V was cut by 2 bases and J by 4 bases, with 9 bases left in between. In germline, CDR1 is SGDLS, CDR2 YYNGEE. CDR3 protein: CASSVEVSYGYTF. The CDR3 nucleotides read TGTGCCAGCAGCGTCGAAGTCTCCTATGGCTACACCTTC.

This chain uses TRBV11-2 with TRBJ1-3, with D tentatively TRBD1 (5 bases). Trimming cost V 4 bases and J 2 bases, with 15 bases left between them. The CDR3 contains 16 residues. Germline loops: CDR1 SGHAT, CDR2 FQNNGV. In nucleotides, the CDR3 is TGTGCCAGCAGCTCCCCGCAGGGTTGGGCTGGAAACACCATATATTTT. This translates into CASSSPQGWAGNTIYF.

This chain links TRBV7-9 with TRBJ1-5, with a tentative D call TRBD1 (6 bases). The CDR3 is 16 amino acids. Trimming pared 5 bases from V and 3 bases from J, leaving 17 bases between. The V gene's germline CDR1 is SEHNR and CDR2 FQNEAQ (reference sequence). The CDR3 spells CASSPITGTNNQPQHF. CDR3 nucleotide sequence: TGTGCCAGCAGCCCAATAACAGGGACAAACAATCAGCCCCAGCATTTT.

This clone came up once. CDR3 nucleotide sequence: TGTGCCAGTAGTATCCCCCAGGACAGGGACAATGAGCAGTTCTTC. Its protein product is CASSIPQDRDNEQFF. This sequence joins TRBV19 and TRBJ2-1; 8 bases align to TRBD1. V lost 3 bases, J lost 5 bases, and 6 bases stayed unmatched. Germline values: CDR1 LNHDA, CDR2 SQIVND (reference sequence). CDR3 size: 15 residues.

The V call is TRBV5-4, the J call TRBJ1-1; D not resolved. The germline V gene encodes CDR1 SGHNT and CDR2 YYREEE (reference sequence). V was pared by 3 bases and J by 0 bases, with 12 bases between. The CDR3 spans 15 residues. CDR3 sequence: CASSSGPELNTEAFF. In DNA, the CDR3 is TGTGCCAGCAGCTCCGGACCAGAATTGAACACTGAAGCTTTCTTT.